This is a list of T cell receptor beta chains from one sample in a study of siplizumab effects on memory and regulatory T cells. Sequencing used immunoSEQ multiplex PCR; TCRdb keeps in-frame clones, though not all of them. The sample shows tens of thousands of clones, roughly 89% of them seen only once. The sample was Tregs sorted from blood. The receptors here all came from a human donor in good health. CDR3s include the opening cysteine and the closing phenylalanine or tryptophan.

len	j_gene	v_gene	CDR3aa
14	TRBJ1-2	TRBV28	CASSRTGDSYGYTF
14	TRBJ1-1	TRBV9	CASSAGFSNTEAFF
16	TRBJ2-7	TRBV6-6	CASRRRTGGIFYEQYF
16	TRBJ2-1	TRBV7-3	CASSTRTGGGRNEQFF
13	TRBJ1-1	TRBV18	CASSEGQYTEAFF
15	TRBJ1-1	TRBV6-5	CASSSLKGVNTEAFF
13	TRBJ1-1	TRBV2	CASSEVRETEAFF
13	TRBJ2-3	TRBV2	CASREALGRGQYF
15	TRBJ1-2	TRBV14	CASSRWTGTNYGYTF
15	TRBJ1-3	TRBV6-1	CASRAGGTYGNTIYF
15	TRBJ1-4	TRBV5-1	CASTTTGQYGEKLFF
17	TRBJ1-2	TRBV5-1	CASSLVTGGARDYGYTF
16	TRBJ2-2	TRBV5-1	CASSLDGVLPTGELFF
14	TRBJ1-5	TRBV27	CASKKGVGQVPQHF
14	TRBJ1-3	TRBV6-6	CASEGQVSGNTIYF
18	TRBJ2-3	TRBV28	CASSLYSWVERSTDTQYF
14	TRBJ2-3	TRBV5-4	CASSKWTGRDTQYF
11	TRBJ2-7	TRBV29-1	CSVGSLGEQYF
14	TRBJ2-5	TRBV6-1	CASRRRSNQETQYF
17	TRBJ2-1	TRBV7-2	CASSSQTGGGSGVEQFF
14	TRBJ2-2	TRBV11-2	CASSLLRGAGELFF
13	TRBJ1-5	TRBV10-3	CAISKTGDQPQHF
15	TRBJ1-2	TRBV4-2	CASSPTGTGNYGYTF
14	TRBJ1-1	TRBV6-6	CASSYGEANTEAFF
12	TRBJ2-1	TRBV7-2	CASSLVVGEQFF
16	TRBJ2-5	TRBV29-1	CSVEGLRQGPQETQYF
11	TRBJ2-1	TRBV5-1	CASSWGNEQFF
14	TRBJ2-1	TRBV2	CASNRQSSYNEQFF
15	TRBJ2-3	TRBV2	CASSEESVAAILQYF
14	TRBJ2-7	TRBV5-1	CASNQPERSHEQYF
15	TRBJ2-1	TRBV15	CATSRDHARNNEQFF
16	TRBJ2-7	TRBV5-1	CASSLAVGGVVREQYF
19	TRBJ2-5	TRBV9	CASSVGRKKSGGAQETQYF
15	TRBJ2-7	TRBV19	CASSIRQGFSYEQYF
11	TRBJ2-1	TRBV6-5	CASSLGSEQFF
15	TRBJ2-1	TRBV28	CASSLSRPQINEQFF
15	TRBJ2-2	TRBV5-1	CASSLTGLGTGELFF
16	TRBJ2-7	TRBV9	CASSVEPSGGPYEQYF
11	TRBJ2-7	TRBV20-1	CSARRTGEQYF
12	TRBJ1-2	TRBV2	CASNRGLYGYTF